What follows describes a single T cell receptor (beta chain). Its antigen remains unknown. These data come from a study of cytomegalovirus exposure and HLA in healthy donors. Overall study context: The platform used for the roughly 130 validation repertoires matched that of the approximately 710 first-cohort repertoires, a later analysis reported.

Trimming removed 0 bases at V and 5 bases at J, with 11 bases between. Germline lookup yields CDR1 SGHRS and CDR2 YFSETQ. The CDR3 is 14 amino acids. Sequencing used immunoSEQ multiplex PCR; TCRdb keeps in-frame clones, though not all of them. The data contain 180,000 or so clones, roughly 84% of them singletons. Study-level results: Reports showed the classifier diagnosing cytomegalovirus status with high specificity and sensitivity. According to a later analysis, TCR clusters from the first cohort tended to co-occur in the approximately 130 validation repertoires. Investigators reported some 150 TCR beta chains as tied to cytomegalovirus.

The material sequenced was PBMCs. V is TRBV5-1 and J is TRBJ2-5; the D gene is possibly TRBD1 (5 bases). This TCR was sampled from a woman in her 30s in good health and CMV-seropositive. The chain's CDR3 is CASSLERPGETQYF. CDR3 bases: TGCGCCAGCAGCTTGGAAAGGCCAGGGGAGACCCAGTACTTC.